The entry below gives a single T cell receptor (beta chain) sequence along with its context. As processed by the authors: For nucleated cells, counts were estimated from reference gene primer amplification. The repertoire was sequenced with immunoSEQ multiplex PCR; TCRdb's copy has only in-frame clones and lacks some. The V and J calls and the clone size are those of that table, but D and trimming were determined from the DNA. The sample lists 50,000 to 65,000 clones, approximately 85% occurring once. CDR3 length: 15 residues. V lost 5 bases to trimming and J lost 0 bases; unmatched junction nucleotides: 4. The germline V gene encodes CDR1 LNHNV and CDR2 YYDKDF (reference sequence). The data were obtained in a study of blood T cell repertoires in COVID-19. The overall study: From the United States, Italy and Spain came samples of acute and convalescent COVID-19.

The sample comprised peripheral blood. V and J are TRBV15 and TRBJ2-7; 10 nucleotides agree with TRBD1. This clonotype was sampled from a human donor in a cohort sampled during active COVID-19. CDR3 coding DNA: TGTGCCACCAGCGGACAGGGGGGATACTCCTACGAGCAGTACTTC. Translated, it gives CATSGQGGYSYEQYF.